This T cell receptor (beta chain) was observed in a study of blood T cell repertoires in COVID-19. For the study at large: The United States, Italy and Spain supplied acute and convalescent COVID-19 samples. The analysed material was cDNA or gDNA that came from T cells, B-cell-depleted T cells, or PBMCs.

Original methodology: From reference gene primer amplification, estimates of nucleated cell counts were derived. Sequencing used immunoSEQ multiplex PCR; TCRdb keeps in-frame clones, though not all of them. V and J calls and clone size are given by that table; D and trimming were obtained from the DNA. The repertoire includes approximately 220,000 clones, around nine tenths of them detected once, and around 3% sits in the top ten. Germline V lookup: CDR1 LGHNT, CDR2 FRNRAP. With V trimmed by 5 bases and J by 2 bases, 8 bases remained unmatched. This CDR3 has 15 amino acids. The TCR was taken from a man between 60 and 70 years old with acute or convalescent COVID-19. The specimen sequenced was peripheral blood. V usage is TRBV12-5 and J usage is TRBJ1-1; TRBD1 matches at 7 bases. In nucleotides, the CDR3 is TGTGCTAGTGGTATAAAGACAGGGCTTAACACTGAAGCTTTCTTT. It encodes CASGIKTGLNTEAFF. Based on the CDR3 plus reference TRBV12-5 and TRBJ1-1, the full variable domain is DARVTQTPRHKVTEMGQEVTMRCQPILGHNTVFWYRQTMMQGLELLAYFRNRAPLDDSGMPKDRFSAEMPDATLATLKIQPSEPRDSAVYFCASGIKTGLNTEAFFGQGTRLTVV.